This T cell receptor beta chain was sequenced for a study of cytomegalovirus exposure and HLA in healthy donors. Study conclusions and caveats: Data from an earlier analysis indicated that most TCR beta V segments were productive either about 90% or about 30% of the time. Clonal expansion was found to be greater in HLA-associated TCR beta chains than in equally common others in a later analysis. Common viral pathogens were later found to be apparently linked to several of the most significant clusters.

The PCR made use of 60 Vbeta and 13 Jbeta primers. Profiled with immunoSEQ multiplex PCR; TCRdb holds only in-frame clones, not every one. Of around 150,000 clones detected, more than 70% appear once; the ten largest clones hold 4.9%. Comments on this clone: Antigen specificity is unknown.

CDR1 is SGHRS and CDR2 is YFSETQ in the germline V gene. V shed 3 bases, J shed 0 bases, and the junction held 6 bases outside the gene matches. The CDR3 runs to 16 residues. The source material was PBMCs. The receptor comes from a male donor in good health and CMV-seronegative. The chain links TRBV5-1 to TRBJ1-1; TRBD1 matches 9 bases. CDR3 DNA sequence: TGCGCCAGCAGCTCCGACAGGGGGGGGATGAACACTGAAGCTTTCTTT. Residues: CASSSDRGGMNTEAFF.